The 32 T cell receptor beta chains in this list originate from one sample, sequenced in a study of cytomegalovirus exposure and HLA in healthy donors (dated by TCRdb to 2016 to 2017). Library construction relied on the immunoSEQ multiplex PCR assay. For the multiplex PCR, a mixture combining 60 forward primers for TCR Vbeta segments and 13 reverse primers for TCR Jbeta segments was used. TCRdb took this table from immuneACCESS and kept in-frame rearrangements with V and J called. Such tables lack part of the clones; where checked against another copy, unresolved V genes explain under half of the gap, and the rest is unexplained. This sample is represented by 100,000 to 150,000 clones; about 75% of them were singletons. The ten largest make up approximately 3% of the sample. Material for sequencing was PBMCs. These TCRs come from a woman in her thirties or forties in good health and CMV-seropositive.

The V and J genes are TRBV27 and TRBJ2-5; D is unresolved. Trimming cost V 8 bases and J 3 bases, with 13 bases left between them. The CDR3 is 13 residues long. Germline-derived CDR1 and CDR2 are MNHEY and SMNVEV (reference sequence). The CDR3 DNA reads TGTGCCAGCCGAAACCTAAGTAAAGAGACCCAGTACTTC. This codes for CASRNLSKETQYF.

The chain uses TRBV19 and TRBJ1-1; perhaps TRBD1 as D (6 bases). The CDR3 has 13 residues. Germline assignment: CDR1 LNHDA and CDR2 SQIVND (reference sequence). V lost 1 base to trimming and J lost 7 bases, with 10 bases between them. The CDR3 DNA reads TGTGCCAGTAGTATAGTGGGGACACTTGAAGCTTTCTTT. Amino acids: CASSIVGTLEAFF.

The rearrangement uses TRBV4-3 and TRBJ2-3, with 8 bases identical to TRBD1. The CDR3 is 15 amino acids. CDR1 and CDR2 from the germline V gene are LGHNA and YSLEER. Trimming cost V 5 bases and J 3 bases; bases outside gene matches: 7. The CDR3 reads CASSKGQGLTDTQYF. The DNA of the CDR3 is TGCGCCAGCAGCAAAGGACAGGGTTTAACAGATACGCAGTATTTT.

This clone has only one observation. The rearrangement links TRBV7-6 to TRBJ2-1; D is unresolved. Trimming removed 2 bases from V and 8 bases from J, with 10 bases in between. CDR3 length: 13 amino acids. Germline assignment: CDR1 SGHVS and CDR2 FNYEAQ. The CDR3: CASSLNQIHEQFF. CDR3 DNA: TGTGCCAGCAGCTTAAATCAGATACATGAGCAGTTCTTC.

The chain recombines TRBV9 with TRBJ1-1; 8 bases align to TRBD1. The CDR3 is 15 residues long. Germline assignment: CDR1 SGDLS and CDR2 YYNGEE. V shed 4 bases and J 1 base; nucleotides not matched to a gene: 6. CDR3 loop: CASSPRGQENTEAFF. CDR3 in DNA: TGTGCCAGCAGCCCCAGGGGACAGGAGAACACTGAAGCTTTCTTT.

The V call is TRBV7-2, the J call TRBJ2-1; no definite D call. This CDR3 has 13 amino acids. The germline gives CDR1 SGHTA, CDR2 FQGNSA. V dropped 5 bases and J dropped 8 bases, with 13 bases sitting between them. The DNA of the CDR3 is TGTGCCAGCAGCCTCCTAGTCGGCGATGAGCAGTTCTTC. Amino acids: CASSLLVGDEQFF.

J is TRBJ1-1 and V is TRBV5-4; TRBD1 might be the D (5 bases). CDR3 length: 19 amino acids. Germline V CDR1 and CDR2: SGHNT, YYREEE (reference sequence). V lost 0 bases and J lost 1, with 22 bases in between. As DNA, the CDR3 is TGTGCCAGCAGCTTGGACCAAACTTTTAGGGTAGGGGCGAACACTGAAGCTTTCTTT. Amino acid sequence: CASSLDQTFRVGANTEAFF.

V gene TRBV2 combines with J gene TRBJ1-1; D might be TRBD1 (5 bases). V was clipped by 9 bases and J by 0 bases, with 8 bases between them. The V gene's germline CDR1 is SNHLY and CDR2 FYNNEI. This CDR3 spans 12 amino acids. The CDR3 sequence is CARRGMNTEAFF. CDR3 bases: TGTGCCAGAAGGGGAATGAACACTGAAGCTTTCTTT.

The chain uses TRBV6-6 and TRBJ2-7; D gene unclear. CDR1 is MNHNY and CDR2 is SVGAGI in the germline V gene (reference sequence). CDR3 length: 14 amino acids. V lost 3 bases, J lost 9 bases, and 18 bases lay in between. The CDR3 DNA sequence: TGTGCCAGCAGTTATGCTAGTCCTTCGCTAGGGCAGTACTTC. Amino acid sequence: CASSYASPSLGQYF.

The chain carries TRBV5-1 and TRBJ1-4; 12 bases match TRBD1. This CDR3 comprises 19 residues. CDR1 SGHRS and CDR2 YFSETQ come from the germline V gene. Losses at the gene ends were 0 bases for V and 0 bases for J; bases not matched to a gene: 6. CDR3 region: CASSLGPGTGGPTNEKLFF. CDR3 nucleotides: TGCGCCAGCAGCTTGGGCCCCGGGACAGGGGGCCCAACTAATGAAAAACTGTTTTTT.

The chain joins TRBV30 to TRBJ2-5; 9 nucleotides align to TRBD2. V shed 6 bases, J shed 2 bases, and the junction held 7 bases outside the gene matches. CDR1 is GTSNPN, CDR2 SVGIG, per germline (reference sequence). The CDR3 consists of 14 residues. CDR3 sequence (DNA): TGTGCCTGCCGTAGCGGGGGCCGTCAAGAGACCCAGTACTTC. It yields the protein CACRSGGRQETQYF. The variable domain in full, with the rest retrieved from reference TRBV30 and TRBJ2-5, is SQTIHQWPATLVQPVGSPLSLECTVEGTSNPNLYWYRQAAGRGLQLLFYSVGIGQISSEVPQNLSASRPQDRQFILSSKKLLLSDSGFYLCACRSGGRQETQYFGPGTRLLVL.

This clone was recorded once. The junction shows a germline mismatch at one end, possibly a read error. The genes are TRBV28 and TRBJ2-7; possibly TRBD2 for D (6 bases). There are 12 residues in the CDR3. Looked up from germline, CDR1 is MDHEN and CDR2 is SYDVKM. The CDR3, as DNA: TGTGCCAGCAGTGGGATTCCGGGACTGTCATCCTTC. This sequence encodes CASSGIPGLSSF.

This clone has at least ten counts. The rearrangement joins TRBV5-6 to TRBJ2-7; 8 positions agree with TRBD1. Germline V gene data show CDR1 as SGHDT and CDR2 as YYEEEE. Trimming removed 2 bases from V and 5 bases from J; junction bases left unmatched: 12. This CDR3 is 16 amino acids long. CDR3 coding DNA: TGTGCCAGCAGCTTCATGTGGGACAGGATTGATGACGAGCAGTACTTC. Protein product: CASSFMWDRIDDEQYF.

This chain joins TRBV7-9 and TRBJ1-3; TRBD1 matches 7 bases. After removal of 4 bases from V and 0 bases from J, the junction contained 3 bases not matched to a gene. CDR1 SEHNR and CDR2 FQNEAQ come from the germline V gene (reference sequence). This CDR3 has 15 amino acids. The CDR3 nucleotides read TGTGCCAGCAGCTCGACAGGGAACTCTGGAAACACCATATATTTT. Protein sequence: CASSSTGNSGNTIYF.

This sequence joins TRBV6-5 and TRBJ2-1; 11 bases align to TRBD2. The CDR3 is 12 residues long. Losses at the gene ends were 6 bases for V and 15 bases for J; bases not matched to a gene: 7. Germline V CDR1 and CDR2: MNHEY, SVGAGI. The CDR3 is CASSPTSGNSFF. The CDR3 DNA sequence: TGTGCCAGCAGCCCGACTAGCGGGAACTCGTTCTTC.

This rearrangement joins TRBV19 to TRBJ1-4; D is undetermined. The CDR3 is 13 amino acids. In germline, CDR1 is LNHDA, CDR2 SQIVND (reference sequence). With 8 bases removed from V and 0 bases from J, the gap between germline ends came to 7 bases. CDR3 nucleotides: TGTGCCAGTGCCCGGGCAACTAATGAAAAACTGTTTTTT. Translated: CASARATNEKLFF.

The chain joins TRBV6-1 to TRBJ2-5, with TRBD2 matching over 11 bases. The trim removed 1 base at V and 5 bases at J, leaving 0 bases unmatched. This CDR3 has 14 amino acids. Germline-derived CDR1 and CDR2 are MNHNS and SASEGT. The CDR3 spells CASSEGTSGETQYF. The CDR3 DNA sequence: TGTGCCAGCAGTGAAGGGACTAGCGGGGAGACCCAGTACTTC.

This clone has only one observation. The V and J genes are TRBV5-6 and TRBJ2-5; 9 nucleotides agree with TRBD1. CDR3 length equals 16 residues. The germline V gene encodes CDR1 SGHDT and CDR2 YYEEEE. The J segment lost 2 bases and the V segment lost 1 base, leaving 6 bases of the junction unmatched. The CDR3: CASSLSTGGGQETQYF. Written as DNA, the CDR3 is TGTGCCAGCAGCTTGTCTACAGGGGGCGGACAAGAGACCCAGTACTTC.

For the CDR3, the DNA is TGTGCCAGCAGCTTCAGCAGGGTTGGTGGCTACACCTTC. This gives the protein CASSFSRVGGYTF. This chain connects TRBV5-6 to TRBJ1-2; D is perhaps TRBD1 (5 bases). Looked up from germline, CDR1 is SGHDT and CDR2 is YYEEEE. V was trimmed by 2 bases and J by 7 bases, leaving 12 bases between them. The CDR3 is 13 amino acids. Supplemented by reference TRBV5-6 and TRBJ1-2, the full variable domain reads DAGVTQSPTHLIKTRGQQVTLRCSPKSGHDTVSWYQQALGQGPQFIFQYYEEEERQRGNFPDRFSGHQFPNYSSELNVNALLLGDSALYLCASSFSRVGGYTFGSGTRLTVV.

This chain connects TRBV6-5 to TRBJ1-1; D possibly corresponds to TRBD1 (5 bases). Germline values: CDR1 MNHEY, CDR2 SVGAGI. The CDR3 has 14 amino acids. Trimming cost V 7 bases and J 0 bases, with 12 bases left between them. The CDR3 sequence: CASTRTGVNTEAFF. The CDR3 region has the DNA TGTGCCAGCACCCGAACGGGGGTGAACACTGAAGCTTTCTTT.

The chain has TRBV2 and TRBJ2-7; D might be TRBD2 (6 bases). Trimming took 7 bases from V and 0 from J, leaving 10 bases between them. CDR1 is SNHLY and CDR2 is FYNNEI in the germline V gene. This CDR3 has 13 residues. This chain's CDR3 is CASIRGSSYEQYF. In nucleotides, the CDR3 is TGTGCCAGCATCCGGGGGAGCTCCTACGAGCAGTACTTC. Complete variable domain (other parts from reference TRBV2 and TRBJ2-7): EPEVTQTPSHQVTQMGQEVILRCVPISNHLYFYWYRQILGQKVEFLVSFYNNEISEKSEIFDDQFSVERPDGSNFTLKIRSTKLEDSAMYFCASIRGSSYEQYFGPGTRLTVT.

This clone occurred a few times. The chain couples TRBV6-4 to TRBJ1-1, with D possibly matching TRBD1 (6 bases). Trimming cost V 2 bases and J 5 bases, with 9 bases left between them. The germline CDR1 and CDR2 sequences are MRHNA and SNTAGT. CDR3 length: 13 residues. CDR3 DNA: TGTGCCAGCAGTGACGGGGGGGCTACTGAAGCTTTCTTT. This codes for CASSDGGATEAFF.

The chain employs TRBV27 and TRBJ2-1; 7 nucleotides match TRBD1. The CDR3 is 13 residues long. Germline V gene lookup returns CDR1 MNHEY and CDR2 SMNVEV (reference sequence). The V and J ends lost 6 bases and 4 bases, in that order; junction bases with no gene match: 3. CDR3 sequence: CASRRQGYNEQFF. The CDR3 DNA follows: TGTGCCAGCAGGAGACAGGGATACAATGAGCAGTTCTTC.

This rearrangement joins TRBV6-1 to TRBJ2-7; 7 nucleotides match TRBD2. This CDR3 contains 13 residues. Germline lookup yields CDR1 MNHNS and CDR2 SASEGT. V was clipped by 7 bases and J by 8 bases; unmatched bases: 11. The CDR3 coding sequence is TGTGCCAGCAATGGTGGACTAGTGGGCCAGCAGTACTTC. Translated, it gives CASNGGLVGQQYF.

This chain connects TRBV6-6 to TRBJ1-5; maybe TRBD1 (6 bases). CDR1 is MNHNY, CDR2 SVGAGI, per germline (reference sequence). CDR3 length: 15 amino acids. The ends were cut back, 4 bases at V and 2 bases at J, with 12 bases in the middle. CDR3 sequence: CASSFRGTGNQPQHF. DNA of the CDR3: TGTGCCAGCAGTTTCAGGGGAACCGGCAATCAGCCCCAGCATTTT.

The rearrangement uses TRBV7-2 and TRBJ2-5; 9 nucleotides agree with TRBD2. The CDR3 contains 16 residues. Germline V gene data show CDR1 as SGHTA and CDR2 as FQGNSA. V was pared by 5 bases and J by 5 bases, with 12 bases of the junction left unmatched. The CDR3: CASSPVGTSLGETQYF. The CDR3 DNA follows: TGTGCCAGCAGCCCCGTGGGGACTAGCCTGGGGGAGACCCAGTACTTC.

The chain joins TRBV6-5 to TRBJ1-5; D unclear. V shed 6 bases and J shed 0 bases, with 12 bases lying between them. Germline V CDR1 and CDR2: MNHEY, SVGAGI. This CDR3 is 15 amino acids long. CDR3 coding DNA: TGTGCCAGCAGGCCCATGGCCGATAGCAATCAGCCCCAGCATTTT. Translated, it gives CASRPMADSNQPQHF.

The V gene is TRBV27, the J gene TRBJ2-6; possible D gene TRBD1, 6 bases. Germline CDR1 reads MNHEY; CDR2 reads SMNVEV (reference sequence). Between the trimmed V and J ends, which lost 11 bases and 4 bases, there was a span of 18 bases. This CDR3 is 15 amino acids long. The CDR3 DNA follows: TGTGCCTCAACTAATACAGGGACCGGGGCCAACGTCCTGACTTTC. Protein sequence: CASTNTGTGANVLTF.

The chain combines TRBV30 with TRBJ1-4; D may be TRBD1 (6 bases). The germline gives CDR1 GTSNPN, CDR2 SVGIG (reference sequence). The CDR3 spans 14 residues. V shed 3 bases and J shed 0 bases, with 8 bases lying between them. The DNA of the CDR3 is TGTGCCTGGAGCGGGGACACAACTAATGAAAAACTGTTTTTT. Amino acid sequence: CAWSGDTTNEKLFF.

This clone was seen once. The CDR3 region has the DNA TGTGCCAGCAGCCCCCAGAGGGCGGGCAACTATGGCTACACCTTC. It codes for CASSPQRAGNYGYTF. V usage is TRBV7-2 and J usage is TRBJ1-2; D unresolved. V lost 5 bases and J lost 2, with 15 bases in between. Germline loops: CDR1 SGHTA, CDR2 FQGNSA. The CDR3 is 15 residues long.

This clone came up a few times. The J gene is TRBJ2-7, the V gene TRBV18, with 9 positions matching TRBD1. V trimming: 5 bases; J trimming: 2 bases; junction bases outside the gene matches: 7. The CDR3 length is 15 residues. Germline V gene data show CDR1 as KGHSH and CDR2 as LQKENI. CDR3 coding DNA: TGTGCCAGCTCAGTACCGGGACAGGGAACCTACGAGCAGTACTTC. Amino acids: CASSVPGQGTYEQYF. Complete variable domain (other parts from reference TRBV18 and TRBJ2-7): NAGVMQNPRHLVRRRGQEARLRCSPMKGHSHVYWYRQLPEEGLKFMVYLQKENIIDESGMPKERFSAEFPKEGPSILRIQQVVRGDSAAYFCASSVPGQGTYEQYFGPGTRLTVT.

The chain has TRBV4-2 and TRBJ2-5; 10 bases line up with TRBD2. This CDR3 has 17 residues. Trimming took 0 bases from V and 2 from J; bases not matched to a gene: 6. Germline V gene data show CDR1 as LGHNA and CDR2 as YNFKEQ. DNA of the CDR3: TGTGCCAGCAGCCAAGATCAATTAGCGGGGGGACAAGAGACCCAGTACTTC. This encodes CASSQDQLAGGQETQYF.